This T cell receptor (beta chain) was profiled in a study of post-analysis software for immune sequencing data (dated by TCRdb to the mid-2010s). With regard to the full study: Relapsing-remitting, secondary progressive and progressive-relapsing multiple sclerosis were recorded as disease courses, and subtype annotation was lacking for some patients. The multiple sclerosis patient repertoires were compared with ten to eleven previously published healthy control repertoires from donors aged about 6 to 26 years. A subset of samples was prepared in parallel using single-end sample barcoding, then pooled and co-amplified after Illumina adapter ligation.

To demonstrate the VDJtools post-analysis software, the study profiled TCR beta repertoires from the peripheral blood of about 13 young patients with multiple sclerosis. The multiple sclerosis patients were children and adolescents ranging in age from about 6 to 16 years. Libraries were prepared through PCR. Sequenced using an Illumina HiSeq 2500. To reduce PCR and sequencing biases, unique molecular identifiers were incorporated into the TCR beta cDNA libraries. Approximately 500,000 cDNA molecules were obtained per 1 to 10 million input T cells, so each molecule approximated one T cell. Patient libraries were prepared and sequenced with the same protocol used for the earlier healthy control dataset. Within a given batch, samples were prepared together, multiplexed and sequenced on the same HiSeq lane. Concerning the study's data processing: MIGEC was used to process the raw barcoded reads, and molecular identifier groups with only a single read were discarded before consensus assembly and CDR3 extraction. Clonotype tables were post-analysed with VDJtools, and diversity was normalized by down-sampling all datasets to the smallest sample size. To correct batch-related cross-sample contamination, repertoire overlap clustering matched CDR3 amino acid sequences but not nucleotide sequences. TCRdb reran the public reads through fastp at Q25 and MiXCR, keeping productive beta chains. For every CDR3 protein sequence, its rows merge into one entry that carries the most common genes and DNA. TCRdb's processing, not the study's, gives the V and J calls here. The sample records hundreds of thousands of distinct CDR3 sequences, 40% to 55% of which are singletons. The biggest ten clones account for 9.5% to 13% of the sample.

General conclusions and limits of the study: Multiple sclerosis patients had significantly lower normalized Chao1 diversity than controls, a result that suggests substantial peripheral T-cell clonal expansion. The control group was slightly older than the multiple sclerosis patient group. Strong co-clustering of samples prepared in the same batch was shown by direct clustering with F measure, prompting a batch-effect correction.

This clonotype was observed a handful of times. The antigen this receptor binds is unknown. No per-base quality is available; no much larger clone lies one base away. The source of this sequence is a girl under 18 with multiple sclerosis. Sample: blood.

The CDR3 loop reads CASRTGTDNQPQHF. The nucleotides read TGTGCCAGCAGAACCGGGACAGACAATCAGCCCCAGCATTTT. Recombination joined TRBV28 with TRBJ1-5; 7 bases in the middle match TRBD1. CDR1 MDHEN and CDR2 SYDVKM were looked up in the germline V gene. Reading from cysteine to phenylalanine, the CDR3 counts 14 amino acids. Of all the DNA, just the CDR3 is kept, 42 bases in frame from base 1. Compared with germline, V lacks 6 bases and J lacks 3 bases; bases without a gene match: 5.